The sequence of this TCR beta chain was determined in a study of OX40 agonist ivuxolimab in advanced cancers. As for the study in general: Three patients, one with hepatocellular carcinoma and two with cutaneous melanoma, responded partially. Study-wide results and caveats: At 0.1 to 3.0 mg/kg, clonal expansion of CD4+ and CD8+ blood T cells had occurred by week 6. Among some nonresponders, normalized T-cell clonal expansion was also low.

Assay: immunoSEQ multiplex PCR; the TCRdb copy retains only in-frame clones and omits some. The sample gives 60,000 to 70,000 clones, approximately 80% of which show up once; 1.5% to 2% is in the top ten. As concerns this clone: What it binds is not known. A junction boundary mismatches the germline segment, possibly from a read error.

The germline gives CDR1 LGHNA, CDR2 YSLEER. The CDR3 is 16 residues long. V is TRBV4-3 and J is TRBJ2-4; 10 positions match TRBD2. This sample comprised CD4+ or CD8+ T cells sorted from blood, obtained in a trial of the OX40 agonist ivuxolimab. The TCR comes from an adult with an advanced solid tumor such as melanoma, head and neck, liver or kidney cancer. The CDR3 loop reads CASSQGLIAGGLMLHF. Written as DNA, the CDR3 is TGCGCCAGCAGCCAAGGTCTGATAGCGGGAGGTCTTATGTTACACTTC.